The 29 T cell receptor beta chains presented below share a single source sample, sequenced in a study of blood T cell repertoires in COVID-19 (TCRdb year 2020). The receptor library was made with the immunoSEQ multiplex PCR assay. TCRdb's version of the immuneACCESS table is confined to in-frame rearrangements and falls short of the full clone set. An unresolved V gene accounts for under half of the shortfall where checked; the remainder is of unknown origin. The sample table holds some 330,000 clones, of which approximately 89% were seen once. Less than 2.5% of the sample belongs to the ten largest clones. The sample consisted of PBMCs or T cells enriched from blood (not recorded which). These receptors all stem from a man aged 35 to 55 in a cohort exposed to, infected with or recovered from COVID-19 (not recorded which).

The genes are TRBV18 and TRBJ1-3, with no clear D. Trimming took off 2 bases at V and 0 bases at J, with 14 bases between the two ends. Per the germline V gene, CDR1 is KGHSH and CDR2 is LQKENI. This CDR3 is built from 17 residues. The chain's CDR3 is CASSPSLNRDSGNTIYF. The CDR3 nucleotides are TGTGCCAGCTCACCATCCCTGAACCGAGACTCTGGAAACACCATATATTTT.

CDR3 sequence: CASSDTSIDTQYF. The CDR3 DNA follows: TGCGCCAGCAGTGACACAAGTATAGATACGCAGTATTTT. The chain uses TRBV10-1 and TRBJ2-3; unclear D gene. Trimming took 3 bases from V and 5 from J, leaving 9 bases between them. The CDR3 spans 13 residues. Germline values: CDR1 WNHNN, CDR2 SYGVQD (reference sequence).

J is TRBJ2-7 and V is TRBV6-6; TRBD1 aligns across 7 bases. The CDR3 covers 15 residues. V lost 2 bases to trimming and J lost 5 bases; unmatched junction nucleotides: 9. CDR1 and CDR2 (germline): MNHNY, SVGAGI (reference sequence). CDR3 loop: CASSYPETGINEQYF. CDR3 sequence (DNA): TGTGCCAGCAGTTACCCCGAGACAGGGATCAACGAGCAGTACTTC.

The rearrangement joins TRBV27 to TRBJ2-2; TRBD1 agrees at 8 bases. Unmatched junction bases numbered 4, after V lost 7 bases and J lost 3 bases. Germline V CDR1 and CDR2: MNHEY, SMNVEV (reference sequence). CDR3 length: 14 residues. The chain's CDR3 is CASTRQGHTGELFF. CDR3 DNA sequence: TGTGCCAGCACCAGACAGGGGCACACCGGGGAGCTGTTTTTT.

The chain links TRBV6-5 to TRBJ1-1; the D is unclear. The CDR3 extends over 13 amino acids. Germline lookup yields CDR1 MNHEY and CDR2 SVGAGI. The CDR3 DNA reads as TGTCTAACGGCCCTTCGACTGATTGGTTTAGCTTTCTTT. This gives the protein CLTALRLIGLAFF.

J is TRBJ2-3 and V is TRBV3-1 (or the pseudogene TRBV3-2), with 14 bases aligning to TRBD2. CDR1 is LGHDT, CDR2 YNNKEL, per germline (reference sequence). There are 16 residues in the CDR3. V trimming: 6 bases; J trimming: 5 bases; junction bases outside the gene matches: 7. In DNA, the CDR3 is TGTGCCAGCAGTCCTTTAGGACTAGCGGGAGGAGATACGCAGTATTTT. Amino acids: CASSPLGLAGGDTQYF.

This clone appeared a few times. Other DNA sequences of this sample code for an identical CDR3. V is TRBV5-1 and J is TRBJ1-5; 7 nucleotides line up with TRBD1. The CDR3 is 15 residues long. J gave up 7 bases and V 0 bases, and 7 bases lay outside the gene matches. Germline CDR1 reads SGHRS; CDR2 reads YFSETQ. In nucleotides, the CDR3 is TGCGCCAGCAGCTTGGAGGGGGCGGCATTCCAGCCCCAGCATTTT. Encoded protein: CASSLEGAAFQPQHF.

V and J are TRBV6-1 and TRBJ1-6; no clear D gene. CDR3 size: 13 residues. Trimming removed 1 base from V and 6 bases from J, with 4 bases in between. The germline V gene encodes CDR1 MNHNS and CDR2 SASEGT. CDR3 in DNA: TGTGCCAGCAGTGAAGGGCCTAATTCACCCCTCCACTTT. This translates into CASSEGPNSPLHF.

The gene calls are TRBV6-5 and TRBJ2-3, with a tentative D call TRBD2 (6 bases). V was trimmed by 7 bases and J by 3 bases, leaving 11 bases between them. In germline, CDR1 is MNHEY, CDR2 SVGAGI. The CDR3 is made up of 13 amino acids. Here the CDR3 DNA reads TGTGCCAGCAAACTGGGAGGTACAGATACGCAGTATTTT. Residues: CASKLGGTDTQYF.

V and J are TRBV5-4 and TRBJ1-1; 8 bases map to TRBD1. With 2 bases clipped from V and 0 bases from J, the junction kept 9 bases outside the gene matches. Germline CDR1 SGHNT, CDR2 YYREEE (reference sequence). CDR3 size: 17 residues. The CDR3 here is CASSFRQGLSLNTEAFF. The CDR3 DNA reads TGTGCCAGCAGCTTTCGACAGGGGCTATCATTGAACACTGAAGCTTTCTTT.

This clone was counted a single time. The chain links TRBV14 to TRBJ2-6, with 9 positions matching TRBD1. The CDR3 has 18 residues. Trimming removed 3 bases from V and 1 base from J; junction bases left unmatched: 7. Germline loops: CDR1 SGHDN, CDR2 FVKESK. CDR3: CASSHKPGQGSGANVLTF. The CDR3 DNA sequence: TGTGCCAGCAGCCATAAACCGGGACAGGGTTCTGGGGCCAACGTCCTGACTTTC.

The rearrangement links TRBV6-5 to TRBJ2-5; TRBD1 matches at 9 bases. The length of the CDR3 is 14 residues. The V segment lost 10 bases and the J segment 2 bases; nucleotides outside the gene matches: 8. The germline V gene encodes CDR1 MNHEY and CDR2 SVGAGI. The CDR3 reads CATQPGQGQETQYF. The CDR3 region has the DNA TGTGCCACACAACCGGGACAGGGACAAGAGACCCAGTACTTC.

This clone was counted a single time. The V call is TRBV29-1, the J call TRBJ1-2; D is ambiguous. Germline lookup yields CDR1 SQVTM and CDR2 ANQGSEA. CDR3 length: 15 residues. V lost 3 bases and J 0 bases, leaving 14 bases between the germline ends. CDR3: CSVDGEAGSNYGYTF. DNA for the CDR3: TGCAGCGTTGATGGGGAGGCAGGTTCTAACTATGGCTACACCTTC.

The CDR3 is CASSLVLRDQETQYF. In DNA form, the CDR3 reads TGTGCCAGCAGCTTAGTTCTCCGGGACCAAGAGACCCAGTACTTC. This sequence joins TRBV7-9 and TRBJ2-5; D not certain. The CDR3 length is 15 residues. CDR1 is SEHNR and CDR2 is FQNEAQ in the germline V gene (reference sequence). V lost 1 base and J 0 bases, leaving 9 bases between the germline ends.

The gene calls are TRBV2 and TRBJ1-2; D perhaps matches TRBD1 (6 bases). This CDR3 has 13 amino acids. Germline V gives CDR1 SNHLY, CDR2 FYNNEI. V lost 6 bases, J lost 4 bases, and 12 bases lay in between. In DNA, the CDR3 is TGTGCCAGCAGCGGGACATCGATCTATGGCTACACCTTC. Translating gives CASSGTSIYGYTF.

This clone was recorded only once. The chain's CDR3 is CASSGNRGSDSPLHF. The CDR3 DNA follows: TGTGCCAGCAGTGGAAACAGGGGATCGGATTCACCCCTCCACTTT. The chain is built from TRBV2 and TRBJ1-6; 7 bases match TRBD1. The CDR3 contains 15 residues. CDR1 SNHLY and CDR2 FYNNEI come from the germline V gene. After removal of 4 bases from V and 8 bases from J, the junction contained 8 bases not matched to a gene.

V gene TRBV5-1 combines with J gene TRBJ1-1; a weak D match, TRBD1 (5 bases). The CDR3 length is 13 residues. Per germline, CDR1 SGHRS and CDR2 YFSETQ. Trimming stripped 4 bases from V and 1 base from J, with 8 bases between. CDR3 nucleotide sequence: TGCGCCAGCAGCATCGACAGGAACACTGAAGCTTTCTTT. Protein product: CASSIDRNTEAFF.

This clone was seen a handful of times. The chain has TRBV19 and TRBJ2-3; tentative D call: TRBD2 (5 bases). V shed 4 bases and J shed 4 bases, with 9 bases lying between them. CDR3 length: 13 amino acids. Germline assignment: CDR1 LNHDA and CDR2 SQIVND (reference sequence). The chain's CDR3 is CASSSAGADTQYF. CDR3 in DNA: TGTGCCAGTAGTAGCGCGGGTGCAGATACGCAGTATTTT.

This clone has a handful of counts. The DNA for the CDR3 is TGTGCCAGCTCACCACCGTCAGGGAAAGGGGCCTACGAGCAGTACTTC. Translating it yields CASSPPSGKGAYEQYF. J is TRBJ2-7 and V is TRBV18; TRBD1 might be the D (5 bases). The germline V and J ends were trimmed by 0 bases and 2 bases, with 14 bases remaining between them. Germline CDR1 reads KGHSH; CDR2 reads LQKENI. The CDR3 has 16 residues. The whole variable domain, filled in from reference TRBV18 and TRBJ2-7, reads NAGVMQNPRHLVRRRGQEARLRCSPMKGHSHVYWYRQLPEEGLKFMVYLQKENIIDESGMPKERFSAEFPKEGPSILRIQQVVRGDSAAYFCASSPPSGKGAYEQYFGPGTRLTVT.

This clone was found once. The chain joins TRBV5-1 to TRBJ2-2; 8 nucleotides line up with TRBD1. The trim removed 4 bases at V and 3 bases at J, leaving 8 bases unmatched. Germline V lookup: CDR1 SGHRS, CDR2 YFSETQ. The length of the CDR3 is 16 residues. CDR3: CASSPRQGRDTGELFF. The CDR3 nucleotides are TGCGCCAGCAGCCCTAGACAGGGGAGAGACACCGGGGAGCTGTTTTTT.

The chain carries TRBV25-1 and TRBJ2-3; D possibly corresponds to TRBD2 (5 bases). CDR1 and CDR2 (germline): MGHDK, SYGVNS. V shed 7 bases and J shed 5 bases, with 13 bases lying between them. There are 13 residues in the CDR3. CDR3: CASTSEAGDTQYF. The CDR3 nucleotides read TGTGCCAGCACCTCAGAGGCGGGAGATACGCAGTATTTT.

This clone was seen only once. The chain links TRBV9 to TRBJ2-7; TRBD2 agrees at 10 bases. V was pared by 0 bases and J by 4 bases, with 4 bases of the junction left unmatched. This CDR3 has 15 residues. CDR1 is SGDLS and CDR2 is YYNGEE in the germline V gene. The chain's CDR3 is CASSVDFSGRYEQYF. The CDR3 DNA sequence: TGTGCCAGCAGCGTAGATTTTAGCGGGAGGTACGAGCAGTACTTC.

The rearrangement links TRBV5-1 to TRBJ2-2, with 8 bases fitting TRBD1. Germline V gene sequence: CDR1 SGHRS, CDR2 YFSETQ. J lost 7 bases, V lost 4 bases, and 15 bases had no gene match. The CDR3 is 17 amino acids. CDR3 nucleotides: TGCGCCAGCAGCACAAGGGGGACAGGACCTTCTGACGGGGAGCTGTTTTTT. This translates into CASSTRGTGPSDGELFF.

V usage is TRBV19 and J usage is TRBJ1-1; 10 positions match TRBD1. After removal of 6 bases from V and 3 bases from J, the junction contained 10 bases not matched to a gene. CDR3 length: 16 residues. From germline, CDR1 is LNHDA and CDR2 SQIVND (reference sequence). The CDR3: CASRLRQGALHTEAFF. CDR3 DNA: TGTGCCAGTAGATTGCGACAGGGGGCCCTGCACACTGAAGCTTTCTTT. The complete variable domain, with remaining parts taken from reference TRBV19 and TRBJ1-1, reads DGGITQSPKYLFRKEGQNVTLSCEQNLNHDAMYWYRQDPGQGLRLIYYSQIVNDFQKGDIAEGYSVSREKKESFPLTVTSAQKNPTAFYLCASRLRQGALHTEAFFGQGTRLTVV.

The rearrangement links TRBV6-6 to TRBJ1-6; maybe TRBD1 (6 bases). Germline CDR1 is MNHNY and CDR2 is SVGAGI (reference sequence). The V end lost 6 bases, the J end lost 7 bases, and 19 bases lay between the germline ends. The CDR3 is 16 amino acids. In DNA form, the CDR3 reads TGTGCCAGCAGACCCTCGACAGGTAGTCGCAATTCACCCCTCCACTTT. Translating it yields CASRPSTGSRNSPLHF.

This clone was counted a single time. The CDR3: CATSRETHSPLHF. The CDR3 DNA reads TGTGCCACCAGCAGAGAGACTCATTCACCCCTCCACTTT. J is TRBJ1-6 and V is TRBV15; no clear D. The CDR3 has 13 residues. With 0 bases removed from V and 8 bases from J, the gap between germline ends came to 5 bases. Germline CDR1 reads LNHNV; CDR2 reads YYDKDF (reference sequence).

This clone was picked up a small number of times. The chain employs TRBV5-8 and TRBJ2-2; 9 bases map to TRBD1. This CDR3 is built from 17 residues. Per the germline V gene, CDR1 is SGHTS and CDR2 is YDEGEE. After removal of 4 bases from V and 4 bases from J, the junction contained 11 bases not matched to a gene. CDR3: CASSTLPGQGVTGELFF. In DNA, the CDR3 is TGTGCCAGCAGCACCCTCCCGGGACAGGGAGTCACCGGGGAGCTGTTTTTT.

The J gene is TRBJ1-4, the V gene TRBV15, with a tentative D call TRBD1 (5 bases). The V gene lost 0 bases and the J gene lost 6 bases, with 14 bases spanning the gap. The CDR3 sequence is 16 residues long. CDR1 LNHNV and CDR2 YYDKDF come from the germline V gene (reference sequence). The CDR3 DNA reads TGTGCCACCAGCAGAGATCGCCAGGGTGGGGATGAAAAACTGTTTTTT. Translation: CATSRDRQGGDEKLFF.

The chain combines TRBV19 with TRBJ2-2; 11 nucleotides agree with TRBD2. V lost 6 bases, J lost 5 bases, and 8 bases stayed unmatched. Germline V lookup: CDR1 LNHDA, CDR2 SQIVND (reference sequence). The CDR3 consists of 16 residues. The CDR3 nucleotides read TGTGCCAGTAGCCCCCTAGCGGGAGGCTGGACCGGGGAGCTGTTTTTT. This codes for CASSPLAGGWTGELFF.